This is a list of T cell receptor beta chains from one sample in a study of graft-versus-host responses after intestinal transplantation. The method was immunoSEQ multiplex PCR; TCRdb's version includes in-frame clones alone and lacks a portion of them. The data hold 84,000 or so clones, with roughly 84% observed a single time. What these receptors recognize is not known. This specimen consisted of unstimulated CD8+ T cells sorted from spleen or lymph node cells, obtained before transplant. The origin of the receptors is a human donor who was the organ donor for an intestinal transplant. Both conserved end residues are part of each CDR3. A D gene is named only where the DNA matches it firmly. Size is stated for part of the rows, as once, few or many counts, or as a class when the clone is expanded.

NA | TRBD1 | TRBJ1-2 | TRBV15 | TGTGCCACCAGCAGAGACGAGGGGGCATGGTATGGCTACACCTTC | CATSRDEGAWYGYTF
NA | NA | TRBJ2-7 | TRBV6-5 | TGTGCCAGCAGTCCTCGGGCGAGCGAGCAGTACTTC | CASSPRASEQYF
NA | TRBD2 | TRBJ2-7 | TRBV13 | TGTGCCAGCAGCCGGGGACCCGGGACTAGCTCCTACGGGCAGTACTTC | CASSRGPGTSSYGQYF
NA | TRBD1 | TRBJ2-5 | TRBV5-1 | TGCGCCAGCAGCTTAATCCCCGGGACAGGGGGTAAAGAGACCCAGTACTTC | CASSLIPGTGGKETQYF
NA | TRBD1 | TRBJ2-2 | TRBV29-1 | TGCAGCGTTGAAGATCCCGGGACAGGGTATGGTAGGGCCGGGGAGCTGTTTTTT | CSVEDPGTGYGRAGELFF
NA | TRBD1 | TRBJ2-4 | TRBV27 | TGTGCCAGCATCCTGCCCCGGGACAGGGAAGAGTACTTC | CASILPRDREEYF
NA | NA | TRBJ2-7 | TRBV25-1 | TGTGCCAGCAGTGAATATTTCACCTACGAGCAGTACTTC | CASSEYFTYEQYF
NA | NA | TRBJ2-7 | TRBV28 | TGTGCCTCGTATGGCCCAAACCCAGGGGGGCTCCCTGGGGGGTACGAGCAGTACTTC | CASYGPNPGGLPGGYEQYF
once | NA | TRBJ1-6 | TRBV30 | TGTGCCTCCCTAGGGAGCTCCTATAATTCACCCCTCCACTTT | CASLGSSYNSPLHF
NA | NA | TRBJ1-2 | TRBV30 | TGTGCCGGCCCCCCCGGGAACACCTTC | CAGPPGNTF
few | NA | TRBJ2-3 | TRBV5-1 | TGCGCCAGCAGCTCGTTCGATACGCAGTATTTT | CASSSFDTQYF
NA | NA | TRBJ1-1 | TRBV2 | TGTGCCAGCGGGGGGGCTACTGAAGCTTTCTTT | CASGGATEAFF
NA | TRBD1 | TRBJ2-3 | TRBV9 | TGTGCCAGCAGCGCAAGACAGGGTTGGAGCACAGATACGCAGTATTTT | CASSARQGWSTDTQYF
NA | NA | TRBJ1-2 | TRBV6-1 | TGTGCCAGCTTGGATTTAGGCAGGATCTATGGCTACACCTTC | CASLDLGRIYGYTF
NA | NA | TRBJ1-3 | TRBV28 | TGTGCCAGCAGTGGGGTAGATTACTCTGGAAACACCATATATTTT | CASSGVDYSGNTIYF
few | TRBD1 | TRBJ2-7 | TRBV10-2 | TGCGCCAGCAGTGTAACAGGGGCCCACGAGCAGTACTTC | CASSVTGAHEQYF
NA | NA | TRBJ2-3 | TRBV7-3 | TGTGCCAGCAGCTCGGCCGGGACCCCCACAGATACGCAGTATTTT | CASSSAGTPTDTQYF
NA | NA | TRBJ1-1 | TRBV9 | TGTGCCAGCAGCGTAGGTATCTACACTGAAGCTTTCTTT | CASSVGIYTEAFF
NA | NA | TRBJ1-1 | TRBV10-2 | TGCGCCAGCAGACCAAAACAGGGAGTCAACACTGAAGCTTTCTTT | CASRPKQGVNTEAFF
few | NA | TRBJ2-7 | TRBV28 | TGTGCCAGCAGTTTCGGGGTGGGCGAGCAGTACTTC | CASSFGVGEQYF
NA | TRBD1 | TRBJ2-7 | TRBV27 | TGTGCCAGCAGTCTCGGGACAGGGGGCAAGGTCGAGCAGTACTTC | CASSLGTGGKVEQYF
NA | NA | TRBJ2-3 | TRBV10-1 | TGCGCCAGCAGGGATGCCTGTGAATGGGGGGATACGCAGTATTTT | CASRDACEWGDTQYF
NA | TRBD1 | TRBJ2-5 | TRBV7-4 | TGTGCCAGCAGCTTACCGGGGACAGAGGCCAAAGAGACCCAGTACTTC | CASSLPGTEAKETQYF
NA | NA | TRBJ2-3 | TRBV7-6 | TGTGCCAGCAGCTTAGCTGCGAATACGCAGTATTTT | CASSLAANTQYF
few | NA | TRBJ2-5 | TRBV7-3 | TGTGCCAGCAGCTTAGAGACCCAGTACTTC | CASSLETQYF
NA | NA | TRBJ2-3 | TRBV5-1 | TGCGCCAGCAGCTTGCTGGGATTCACAGATACGCAGTATTTT | CASSLLGFTDTQYF
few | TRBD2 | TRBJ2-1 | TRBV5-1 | TGCGCCAGCAGCTTGTTCGCCCTAGCGGGGGGCCTTCAGAGCTCCTACAATGAGCAGTTCTTC | CASSLFALAGGLQSSYNEQFF
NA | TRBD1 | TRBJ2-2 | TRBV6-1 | TGTGCCAGCAGTGACTCCCGGGACAGCCCCGGGGAGCTGTTTTTT | CASSDSRDSPGELFF
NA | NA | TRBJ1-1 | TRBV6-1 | TGTGCCAGCAGTGAACCCACAGCCATGAACACTGAAGCTTTCTTT | CASSEPTAMNTEAFF
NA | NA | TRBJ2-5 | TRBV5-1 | TGCGCCAGCAGCTTGGCCGGGGCGGAGACCCAGTACTTC | CASSLAGAETQYF
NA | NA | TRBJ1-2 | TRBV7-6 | TGTGCCAGCAGCTTAGCGCCAGGGTCCGGCTACACCTTC | CASSLAPGSGYTF
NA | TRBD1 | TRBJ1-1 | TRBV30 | TGTGCCTCCCTGGGACAGCTGAACACTGAAGCTTTCTTT | CASLGQLNTEAFF
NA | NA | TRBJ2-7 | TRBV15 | TGTGCCACCAGCAGAGGTACGTCCTACGAGCAGTACTTC | CATSRGTSYEQYF
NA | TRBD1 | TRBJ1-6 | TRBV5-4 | TGTGCCAGCAGCTTACAGGGGCGATCACCCCTCCACTTT | CASSLQGRSPLHF
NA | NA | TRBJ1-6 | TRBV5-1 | TGCGCCAGCAGCCTCGGACATAGGAGCTCCTATAATTCACCCCTCCACTTT | CASSLGHRSSYNSPLHF
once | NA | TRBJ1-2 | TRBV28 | TGTGCCAGCAGTTTAGTAATATACGGATTCTATGGCTACACCTTC | CASSLVIYGFYGYTF
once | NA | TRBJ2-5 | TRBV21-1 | TGTGCCAGCAGCGAAAGCCTCGGGACGGCGGGGGAGACCCAGTACTTC | CASSESLGTAGETQYF
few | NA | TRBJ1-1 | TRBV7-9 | TGTGCCAGCAGCTTAGCGTGGGGGGAAGGGGGGGACATGAACACTGAAGCTTTCTTT | CASSLAWGEGGDMNTEAFF
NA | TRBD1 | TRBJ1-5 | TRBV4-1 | TGCGCCAGCAGCCCGGGACAGGGGGAGGTAGGTCGGGGATATAGCAATCAGCCCCAGCATTTT | CASSPGQGEVGRGYSNQPQHF
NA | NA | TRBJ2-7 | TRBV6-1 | TGTGCCAGCAGGAGAACAGGGAAGGACTTGTACGAGCAGTACTTC | CASRRTGKDLYEQYF
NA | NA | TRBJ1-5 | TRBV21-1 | TGTGCCAGCAGCAATTCAGAGGACAACCACGATAGCAATCAGCCCCAGCATTTT | CASSNSEDNHDSNQPQHF
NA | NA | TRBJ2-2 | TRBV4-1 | TGCGCCAGCAGGCAGCTAAGTGGGGGACCCGAACAACCCACCGGGGAGCTGTTTTTT | CASRQLSGGPEQPTGELFF
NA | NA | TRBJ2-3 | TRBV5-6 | TGTGCCAGCAGCTTGGTGGGGGGCGGGGATACGCAGTATTTT | CASSLVGGGDTQYF
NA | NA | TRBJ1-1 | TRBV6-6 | TGTGCCAGTCAATGGGGAACTGAAGCTTTCTTT | CASQWGTEAFF
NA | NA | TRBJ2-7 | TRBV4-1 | TGCGCCAGCAGCCCGCGACAGTCCTCCTACGAGCAGTACTTC | CASSPRQSSYEQYF
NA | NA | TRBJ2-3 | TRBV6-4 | TGTGCCAGCAGTCAATCAGGGACCACAGATACGCAGTATTTT | CASSQSGTTDTQYF
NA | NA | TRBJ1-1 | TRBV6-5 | TGTGCCAGCAGTTCAGGGACCACTGAAGCTTTCTTT | CASSSGTTEAFF
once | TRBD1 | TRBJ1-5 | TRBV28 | TGTGCCAGCAGACTAGGGACAGGTATTCAGCCCCAGCATTTT | CASRLGTGIQPQHF
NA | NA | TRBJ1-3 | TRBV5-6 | TGTGCCAGCAGCTTGGGGAAAGGGACCCTCTCTGGAAACACCATATATTTT | CASSLGKGTLSGNTIYF
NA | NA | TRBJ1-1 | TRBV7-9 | TGTGCCAGCAGTCGTGGTGGTAGCACTGAAGCTTTCTTT | CASSRGGSTEAFF